The 14 T cell receptor beta chains listed next were all sequenced from one sample in a study of graft-versus-host responses after intestinal transplantation. No antigen has been assigned to these receptors. Clones were sequenced by immunoSEQ multiplex PCR, and TCRdb holds only the in-frame ones, with some missing. The top ten hold 1% to 1.5% of the sample, which has approximately 110,000 clones, 85% to 95% seen once. The sequenced sample was unstimulated CD8+ T cells sorted from spleen or lymph node cells, obtained before transplant. These TCRs come from a human donor who was the organ donor for an intestinal transplant.

This chain uses TRBV19 with TRBJ2-3; D is ambiguous. The length of the CDR3 is 13 residues. CDR1 and CDR2 (germline): LNHDA, SQIVND (reference sequence). The V gene lost 4 bases and the J gene lost 6 bases, with 11 bases spanning the gap. The CDR3 DNA sequence: TGTGCCAGTAGTAAAGTCCCCGTCGATACGCAGTATTTT. Translation gives CASSKVPVDTQYF.

The chain is built from TRBV4-2 and TRBJ2-7; no reliable D call. This CDR3 spans 13 amino acids. V lost 0 bases and J lost 2, with 5 bases in between. Per the germline V gene, CDR1 is LGHNA and CDR2 is YNFKEQ. The CDR3 DNA reads as TGTGCCAGCAGCCAAGATTCGACCTACGAGCAGTACTTC. As protein: CASSQDSTYEQYF.

The CDR3 here is CASSPNRGDYEQYF. The CDR3 DNA reads TGCGCCAGCAGCCCGAACAGGGGTGACTACGAGCAGTACTTC. The chain carries TRBV4-1 and TRBJ2-7; 7 nucleotides match TRBD1. The J segment lost 3 bases and the V segment lost 4 bases, leaving 6 bases of the junction unmatched. CDR1 is MGHRA and CDR2 is YSYEKL in the germline V gene. This CDR3 is built from 14 residues.

J is TRBJ1-5 and V is TRBV5-6; D remains ambiguous. Germline CDR1 reads SGHDT; CDR2 reads YYEEEE. The CDR3 has 14 residues. V shed 1 base and J shed 7 bases, with 12 bases lying between them. CDR3: CASSLSGDGQPQHF. The CDR3 nucleotides are TGTGCCAGCAGCTTGTCCGGGGATGGACAGCCCCAGCATTTT.

V and J are TRBV19 and TRBJ2-7, with D possibly matching TRBD2 (6 bases). Germline CDR1 LNHDA, CDR2 SQIVND (reference sequence). The CDR3 totals 14 residues. Trimming left V 5 bases short and J 2 bases short, with 13 bases between. As DNA, the CDR3 is TGTGCCAGTAGTCTCGGCGGAGGGACCTACGAGCAGTACTTC. It specifies CASSLGGGTYEQYF.

This chain links TRBV28 with TRBJ2-5; 9 bases line up with TRBD1. The germline V gene has CDR1 MDHEN and CDR2 SYDVKM. This CDR3 spans 14 amino acids. Trimming cost V 6 bases and J 5 bases; bases outside gene matches: 7. The CDR3 DNA reads TGTGCCAGCAGCTCCCACAGGGGGCGCGAGACCCAGTACTTC. Its protein product is CASSSHRGRETQYF.

The gene calls are TRBV9 and TRBJ2-7; 8 bases line up with TRBD1. The CDR3 is 14 residues long. The V segment lost 4 bases and the J segment 1 base; nucleotides outside the gene matches: 4. Per germline, CDR1 SGDLS and CDR2 YYNGEE. The CDR3 here is CASSLGTGSYEQYF. For the CDR3, the DNA is TGTGCCAGCAGCCTCGGGACAGGTTCCTACGAGCAGTACTTC.

This chain joins TRBV11-2 and TRBJ2-3; D not certain. CDR1 and CDR2 from the germline V gene are SGHAT and FQNNGV. The V end was cut by 1 base, the J end by 0 bases, with 5 bases between. This CDR3 region has 14 residues. DNA of the CDR3: TGTGCCAGCAGCTTAGGGCCGAGCACAGATACGCAGTATTTT. Translating gives CASSLGPSTDTQYF.

The rearrangement joins TRBV7-9 to TRBJ2-5, with 8 bases fitting TRBD1. The V and J ends lost 0 bases and 1 base, in that order; junction bases with no gene match: 7. The CDR3 totals 17 residues. Germline V lookup: CDR1 SEHNR, CDR2 FQNEAQ (reference sequence). The CDR3 nucleotides are TGTGCCAGCAGCTTAGCTCGGCCAGGGGGCATCCAAGAGACCCAGTACTTC. Encoded protein: CASSLARPGGIQETQYF.

This chain joins TRBV19 and TRBJ2-1, with 9 bases fitting TRBD1. The CDR3 totals 17 residues. The V gene end was trimmed by 5 bases and the J gene end by 2 bases; junction bases not matched to a gene: 10. Germline loops: CDR1 LNHDA, CDR2 SQIVND (reference sequence). The DNA of the CDR3 is TGTGCCAGTAGTGGTCCCGGGACAGGGCATCCCTACAATGAGCAGTTCTTC. Amino acid sequence: CASSGPGTGHPYNEQFF.

The chain is built from TRBV19 and TRBJ2-1; TRBD2 is a possible D gene (5 bases). The V gene lost 3 bases and the J gene lost 7 bases, with 16 bases spanning the gap. The CDR3 has 15 amino acids. Germline CDR1 LNHDA, CDR2 SQIVND (reference sequence). The CDR3 DNA is TGTGCCAGTAGTATGGCGGGCGGACTGATGAATGAGCAGTTCTTC. Residues: CASSMAGGLMNEQFF.

This rearrangement joins TRBV6-5 to TRBJ2-7; D unresolved. Trimming took off 2 bases at V and 4 bases at J, with 9 bases between the two ends. In germline, CDR1 is MNHEY, CDR2 SVGAGI. The length of the CDR3 is 13 residues. The CDR3, as DNA: TGTGCCAGCAGTTACGTCCTGGGTTACGAGCAGTACTTC. It yields the protein CASSYVLGYEQYF.

The V call is TRBV2, the J call TRBJ1-4, with TRBD1 identical over 9 bases. The J segment lost 0 bases and the V segment lost 4 bases, leaving 15 bases of the junction unmatched. This CDR3 is built from 20 residues. From germline, CDR1 is SNHLY and CDR2 FYNNEI. CDR3 DNA: TGTGCCAGCAGTGCACCCCTTCGGGACAGGGTGAGAACAACTAATGAAAAACTGTTTTTT. It is translated as CASSAPLRDRVRTTNEKLFF.

The chain has TRBV19 and TRBJ1-1; D is ambiguous. This CDR3 is 11 amino acids long. V gave up 5 bases and J gave up 4 bases, with 5 bases separating them. From germline, CDR1 is LNHDA and CDR2 SQIVND (reference sequence). CDR3 nucleotides: TGTGCCAGTAGTCCGGGCACTGAAGCTTTCTTT. Amino acid sequence: CASSPGTEAFF.